What follows is one TCR beta chain and its context. This CDR3 has 15 amino acids. The germline CDR1 and CDR2 sequences are SGHVS and FNYEAQ. After removal of 5 bases from V and 5 bases from J, the junction contained 9 bases not matched to a gene. Each PCR had synthetic TCR analog templates added to it as a spike-in. Sequencing used immunoSEQ multiplex PCR; TCRdb keeps in-frame clones, though not all of them. The sample shows fewer than 50,000 clones, about 89% of them seen only once. These data originate in a study of PD-L1 blockade in urothelial cancer. The wider study: The patients had undergone anywhere from 0 to 3 prior chemotherapy regimens. Analyzed time points were 3 weeks (second dose) and 6 weeks after therapy began. Typically, measured as a median, blood samples had 140,000 or so T cells.

As to time point: peripheral blood 6 weeks after treatment start. The sequence came from a man between 65 and 80 years old with urothelial cancer. The material was PBMCs, obtained around atezolizumab (anti-PD-L1) treatment. V usage is TRBV7-6 and J usage is TRBJ2-7, with TRBD1 matching 10 bases. CDR3 in DNA: TGTGCCAGCAGCGAAACGGACAGGGGGGCCCACGAGCAGTACTTC. This sequence encodes CASSETDRGAHEQYF. Supplemented by reference TRBV7-6 and TRBJ2-7, the full variable domain reads GAGVSQSPRYKVTKRGQDVALRCDPISGHVSLYWYRQALGQGPEFLTYFNYEAQQDKSGLPNDRFSAERPEGSISTLTIQRTEQRDSAMYRCASSETDRGAHEQYFGPGTRLTVT.